This T cell receptor (beta chain) derives from a study of blood T cells in healthy people across ages. PCR was performed a second time for about 7 to 12 cycles using a sample-barcoded 5' primer and a J-beta primer mix. TCRdb re-called the 5' RACE reads with MiXCR, one entry per CDR3 protein. The sample contains roughly 1,800,000 distinct CDR3 sequences, 49% of which appear only once. This clonotype was picked up a small number of times. The junction departs from the called germline gene at one end, perhaps through a read error. This clonotype originated in a middle-aged woman in good health. The sample consisted of blood.

The CDR3, as DNA: TGCAGTGCTAGAGGTGCCCCTGGGGCCACCTACGGGCAGTACTTC. The encoded protein is CSARGAPGATYGQYF. The chain combines TRBV20-1 with TRBJ2-7; a weak D match, TRBD1 (5 bases). Germline V gives CDR1 DFQATT, CDR2 SNEGSKA (reference sequence). This CDR3 is built from 15 residues.